The subject of this entry is one TCR beta chain. Its antigen is as yet unknown. The data were taken from a study of cytomegalovirus exposure and HLA in healthy donors. Study-level results: In an earlier analysis, productive rearrangement rates for most beta V segments clustered near 87% or 30%. Apparent HLA restriction characterized most CMV-associated TCR beta chains in a later analysis. In a later analysis, TCR beta V- and J-gene trimming was associated with a missense DCLRE1C variant.

The primer mix had 60 Vbeta and 13 Jbeta primers. Sequenced by immunoSEQ multiplex PCR; TCRdb stores in-frame clones only, minus some. This table holds roughly 97,000 clones, over 60% found once. Donors showed nominal health when sampled, although they likely had unrecorded immune exposures. What was sequenced was PBMCs. This receptor was taken from a man aged 55 to 69 in good health and CMV-seropositive.

The CDR3 spells CAWTSGFDEQFF. CDR3 nucleotide sequence: TGTGCCTGGACTAGCGGGTTCGATGAGCAGTTCTTC. The chain couples TRBV30 to TRBJ2-1; 8 nucleotides agree with TRBD2. Germline CDR1 reads GTSNPN; CDR2 reads SVGIG (reference sequence). This CDR3 is 12 amino acids long. V trimming: 4 bases; J trimming: 8 bases; junction bases outside the gene matches: 4.